This is a list of T cell receptor beta chains from one sample in a study of cytomegalovirus exposure and HLA in healthy donors. The method was immunoSEQ multiplex PCR; TCRdb's version includes in-frame clones alone and lacks a portion of them. This table has about 120,000 clones, roughly 80% appearing once. The sequencing input was PBMCs. The source is a man aged 25-45 years in good health and CMV-seropositive. Both conserved end residues are trimmed from each CDR3. Each record gives: V gene, J gene, CDR3 protein.

TRBV7-2	TRBJ2-7	ASSGQGYEQY
TRBV6-1	TRBJ2-7	ASSVLGQEVYEQY
TRBV11-1	TRBJ2-3	ASTNQGQDTDTQY
TRBV29-1	TRBJ2-3	SVRTGTSTDTQY
TRBV5-6	TRBJ1-6	ASSPRGGRPNSPLH
TRBV6-5	TRBJ2-2	ASSYRDSNTGELF
TRBV30	TRBJ1-5	AWSQDRGSGQPQH
TRBV11-3	TRBJ2-5	ASSSRGEQTQY
TRBV6-1	TRBJ1-5	ASSEGPPVRVPLNQPQH
TRBV10-3	TRBJ1-6	AIQEGNSPLH
TRBV15	TRBJ2-1	ATSRRTGNNEQF
TRBV4-3	TRBJ2-7	ASSQGGGPYEQY
TRBV5-4	TRBJ1-3	ASSSQGSFSGNTIY
TRBV27	TRBJ1-1	ASSSDPYIVNTEAF
TRBV28	TRBJ2-2	ASLEAGELF
TRBV2	TRBJ2-7	ASSEKEYEQY
TRBV7-2	TRBJ2-2	ASSLTGGGIGELF
TRBV30	TRBJ2-5	AWDEGAQETQY
TRBV13	TRBJ2-2	ASSPNPRAGPANTGELF